This TCR beta chain was recovered during a study of response to subunit inactivated influenza vaccine. Overall study results and limits: Authors suggested each seasonal influenza vaccination recruits few new T cells.

A word on this clonotype: Its antigen is still unknown. Germline and junction disagree at one end, which may indicate a read error.

Germline values: CDR1 SGHDN, CDR2 FVKESK. The CDR3 runs 16 residues. TCRdb re-called the RT-PCR reads through MiXCR, storing one row per CDR3 protein. The data contain about 170,000 distinct CDR3 sequences, roughly 10% of them singletons. Sequences were derived from CD8+ T cells sorted from PBMCs, sampled about 24 months after vaccination. This receptor was taken from a man in his fifties or sixties who received an inactivated influenza vaccine. The J gene is TRBJ2-1, the V gene TRBV14; 7 positions match TRBD2. The CDR3 protein is CPSSQDRGVTYNEQFF. The CDR3 DNA sequence: TGTCCCAGCAGCCAAGATCGGGGGGTCACATACAATGAGCAGTTCTTC.